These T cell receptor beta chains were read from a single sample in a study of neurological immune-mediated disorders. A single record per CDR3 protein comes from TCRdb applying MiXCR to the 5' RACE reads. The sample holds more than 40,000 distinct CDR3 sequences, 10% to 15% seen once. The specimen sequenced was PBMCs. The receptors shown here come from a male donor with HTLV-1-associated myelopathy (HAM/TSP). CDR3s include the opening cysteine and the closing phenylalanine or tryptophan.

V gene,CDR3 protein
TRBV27,CATKGASSNYGYTF
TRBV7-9,CASSLDSQQGTYEQYF
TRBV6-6,CASSYRTGSETQYF
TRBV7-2,CASSPQEGVWEKLFF
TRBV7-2,CASSPGGLGGAGQPQHF
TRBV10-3,CAISETSGGLEQYF
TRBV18,CASSPQRTLNTEAFF
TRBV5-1,CASSYTSGPYNEQFF
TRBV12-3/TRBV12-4,CAPPQSKGRGSPYNEQFF
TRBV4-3,CASSQGLGFADTQYF
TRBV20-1,CSARAGGQPQHF
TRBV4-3,CANNQEQVAIEAFF
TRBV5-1,CASSFLQSGTGELFF
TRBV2,CARQGQDNSPLHF
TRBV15,CATSRETARVGEKLFF
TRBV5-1,CASSLFYGTNTDTQYF
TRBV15,CATSRTPGTGYATNEKLFF
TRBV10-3,CAISEQGANTGELFF
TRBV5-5,CASSIGTSGNTIYF
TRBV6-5,CASKQGDSNQPQHF
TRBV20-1,CSARTDRVTDTQYF
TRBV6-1,CASSEYGRGLNTEAFF
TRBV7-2,CASSQDRGLDQPQHF
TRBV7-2,CASSLGREQYNEQFF
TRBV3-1,CASSQQWEGRGLGEQFF
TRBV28,CASRPGTYQETQYF
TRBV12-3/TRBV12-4,CASSFRGSGTGELFF
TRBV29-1,CSVGTAYEQYF
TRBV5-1,CASRFRGKDEAFF
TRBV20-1,CSAGLSGGLHNEQFF
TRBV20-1,CSARVGTNRGYTF
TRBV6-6,CASSPKGEYSNQPQHF
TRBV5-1,CASSSWTGPCEQYF
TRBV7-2,CASSFGTGSYEQYF
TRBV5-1,CASGPSGGTDTQYF
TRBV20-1,CSANLLAGTTGTQYF
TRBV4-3,CASSIRLAGTYEQYF
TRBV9,CASSAPPTGSPLHF
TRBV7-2,CASSSTGYSGYTF